The present T cell receptor beta chain was sequenced within a study of regulatory T cells in long-lasting Graves disease. Overall study context: The study counted Graves' disease as persistent given over 5 years of antithyroid drugs and positive TSH receptor antibodies.

Construction of the TCR beta libraries employed iRepertoire HTBI primers in conjunction with Arm-PCR of CDR3 regions. TCRdb used MiXCR to reprocess the multiplex PCR reads, holding one entry per CDR3 protein. Here the sample spans about 470,000 distinct CDR3 sequences, less than 25% being singletons. The time point denotes: persistent/refractory GD, antithyroid drugs over 5 years with positive TRAb. The authors made the TCR library using RNA they extracted from PBMCs. The patients included were those that came from an endocrinology department in Xi'an, China. Concerning this clonotype: Its antigen is unknown.

The CDR3 is 20 amino acids. The V gene lost 1 base and the J gene lost 11 bases, with 33 bases spanning the gap. Germline lookup yields CDR1 LGHDT and CDR2 YNNKEL (reference sequence). General study findings and limits: New patients shared fewer public clonotypes (approximately 970) than persistent patients did (over 2,500). Persistent disease was associated with favored TRBV28 usage and with favored use of TRBJ1-2 and TRBJ2-5.

Sequencing used peripheral blood mononuclear cells (PBMCs), obtained when the disease was refractory, from a patient treated with antithyroid drugs. V gene TRBV3-1 combines with J gene TRBJ1-5; D unresolved. This receptor was taken from a female donor with Graves disease. CDR3 nucleotide sequence: TGTGCCAGCAGCCAAGTAGTAGAGGGAAAGTGCCTTAAACGATGGAGGTCCCAGCATTTT. Translating it yields CASSQVVEGKCLKRWRSQHF.